Presented here are 9 T cell receptor beta chains from one specimen sequenced in a study of vaccination effects on CD4 cells after COVID-19. These receptors are not linked to any known antigen. Data came from immunoSEQ multiplex PCR; TCRdb stores just in-frame clones and leaves some out. This sample carries 40,000 to 50,000 clones, more than 60% of them seen once, and the ten largest clones take 26%. Before sequencing took place, the ViraFEST assay used viral peptide pools to expand antigen-specific CD4+ T cells. Culture proceeded for nine to ten days, and CD4+ T cells were then isolated. The healthy vaccine recipients, who had no prior SARS-CoV-2 infection, showed negative nucleocapsid antibodies. Sequenced material: CD4+ T cells from PBMCs cultured with HCoV-OC43 spike peptides, taken before COVID-19 vaccination. Indicated subset: HCoV-OC43 spike overlapping peptide pool stimulation. The receptors stem from a human donor who received a COVID-19 vaccine.

This rearrangement joins TRBV6-2 or TRBV6-3 to TRBJ1-5; D call uncertain. Trimming took 2 bases from V and 0 from J, leaving 5 bases between them. Per germline, CDR1 MNHEY and CDR2 SVGEGT. CDR3 length equals 14 residues. CDR3 sequence: CASSYRYSNQPQHF. For the CDR3, the DNA is TGTGCCAGCAGTTACAGATATAGCAATCAGCCCCAGCATTTT.

The chain uses TRBV6-6 and TRBJ1-2; TRBD1 matches 12 bases. Per the germline V gene, CDR1 is MNHNY and CDR2 is SVGAGI (reference sequence). This CDR3 contains 18 residues. V lost 5 bases and J lost 1; bases outside the gene matches: 11. The CDR3 here is CASSRGTGTGGGNYGYTF. DNA for the CDR3: TGTGCCAGCAGTCGTGGTACCGGGACAGGGGGCGGTAACTATGGCTACACCTTC.

This clone has more than one count but fewer than ten. V is TRBV4-3 and J is TRBJ1-6; no clear D gene. V was pared by 0 bases and J by 10 bases, with 7 bases between. This CDR3 is 13 amino acids long. CDR1 LGHNA and CDR2 YSLEER come from the germline V gene. In DNA, the CDR3 is TGCGCCAGCAGCCAAGATCCGGGATCACCCCTCCACTTT. Translating it yields CASSQDPGSPLHF.

This clone was seen more than once but under ten times. The CDR3 DNA follows: TGTGCCAGCAGCTTAGGTGGACTCGTCTCTGGAAACACCATATATTTT. Amino acid sequence: CASSLGGLVSGNTIYF. The chain couples TRBV11-2 to TRBJ1-3; no clear D gene. Trimming pared 1 base from V and 0 bases from J, leaving 10 bases between. This CDR3 region has 16 residues. CDR1 and CDR2 from the germline V gene are SGHAT and FQNNGV.

The chain joins TRBV10-1 to TRBJ2-7; 10 positions agree with TRBD1. The J segment lost 5 bases and the V segment lost 0 bases, leaving 1 base of the junction unmatched. The CDR3 contains 14 residues. The germline gives CDR1 WNHNN, CDR2 SYGVQD (reference sequence). CDR3 sequence (DNA): TGCGCCAGCAGTGAGTCGACAGGGGGCGACGAGCAGTACTTC. It codes for CASSESTGGDEQYF.

This clone was found once. The V gene is TRBV28, the J gene TRBJ2-1, with 14 bases identical to TRBD2. The V gene end was trimmed by 5 bases and the J gene end by 6 bases; junction bases not matched to a gene: 3. Germline loops: CDR1 MDHEN, CDR2 SYDVKM. The CDR3 length is 15 residues. CDR3 sequence: CASSLGLAGGNEQFF. As DNA, the CDR3 is TGTGCCAGCAGTCTCGGACTAGCGGGGGGCAATGAGCAGTTCTTC.

The J gene is TRBJ1-6, the V gene TRBV27, with D uncertain. V lost 2 bases and J lost 0, with 5 bases in between. The CDR3 covers 15 residues. Looked up from germline, CDR1 is MNHEY and CDR2 is SMNVEV (reference sequence). CDR3 residues: CASSLKGSYNSPLHF. The CDR3 DNA reads as TGTGCCAGCAGTTTAAAGGGCTCCTATAATTCACCCCTCCACTTT.

The genes are TRBV2 and TRBJ2-5; 8 bases align to TRBD1. Germline lookup yields CDR1 SNHLY and CDR2 FYNNEI. The CDR3 sequence is 15 residues long. With 6 bases clipped from V and 1 base from J, the junction kept 7 bases outside the gene matches. CDR3 sequence reads: CASSRTGGIQETQYF. CDR3 coding DNA: TGTGCCAGCAGCCGTACAGGGGGAATCCAAGAGACCCAGTACTTC.

This chain joins TRBV4-1 and TRBJ1-5, with 8 bases that match TRBD1. This CDR3 has 16 residues. V dropped 0 bases and J dropped 3; count of bases not matched to a gene: 4. Germline values: CDR1 MGHRA, CDR2 YSYEKL. The CDR3 DNA is TGCGCCAGCAGCCAAGAGCGGGACAGGTTCAATCAGCCCCAGCATTTT. It encodes CASSQERDRFNQPQHF.